One and the same sample provided the 28 T cell receptor beta chains below, sequenced in a study of cytomegalovirus exposure and HLA in healthy donors. PCR primers comprised 60 Vbeta and 13 Jbeta primers. Method: immunoSEQ multiplex PCR; TCRdb's copy keeps in-frame clones and lacks some. The sample holds some 110,000 clones, around three quarters seen once. The specimen was PBMCs. These receptor sequences come from a woman under 30 in good health and CMV-seropositive.

This chain joins TRBV7-6 and TRBJ1-1, with D possibly matching TRBD1 (5 bases). The CDR3 is 13 residues long. V dropped 4 bases and J dropped 1 base, with 7 bases sitting between them. Germline CDR1 and CDR2: SGHVS and FNYEAQ. Here the CDR3 DNA reads TGTGCCAGCAGCTCGGACAAGAACACTGAAGCTTTCTTT. As protein: CASSSDKNTEAFF.

The chain carries TRBV7-9 and TRBJ1-1; 8 bases align to TRBD1. Germline assignment: CDR1 SEHNR and CDR2 FQNEAQ (reference sequence). Losses at the gene ends were 5 bases for V and 1 base for J; bases not matched to a gene: 3. The CDR3 runs to 14 residues. DNA of the CDR3: TGTGCCAGCAGCCCGGACAGGGCGAACACTGAAGCTTTCTTT. Residues: CASSPDRANTEAFF.

Worth noting for this clone: This same CDR3 is encoded by further DNA sequences in the sample. J is TRBJ1-1 and V is TRBV5-1; D is unclear. CDR1 and CDR2 (germline): SGHRS, YFSETQ. This CDR3 contains 14 residues. V shed 8 bases and J shed 8 bases, with 22 bases lying between them. CDR3 residues: CASRYTTDNQEAFF. The CDR3 DNA is TGCGCCAGTAGATACACAACAGACAACCAAGAAGCTTTCTTT.

The V call is TRBV5-4, the J call TRBJ2-3; TRBD2 might be the D (6 bases). This CDR3 has 15 amino acids. The ends were cut back, 0 bases at V and 2 bases at J, with 10 bases in the middle. Looked up from germline, CDR1 is SGHNT and CDR2 is YYREEE (reference sequence). The CDR3 nucleotides read TGTGCCAGCAGCTTGGGGGACTTATACACAGATACGCAGTATTTT. This translates into CASSLGDLYTDTQYF.

This clone was observed a few times. This chain uses TRBV29-1 with TRBJ2-3; tentatively, D is TRBD1 (5 bases). This CDR3 spans 12 amino acids. Germline V gives CDR1 SQVTM, CDR2 ANQGSEA. Trimming took off 7 bases at V and 3 bases at J, with 11 bases between the two ends. CDR3 coding DNA: TGCAGCGCCACCACAGGTACAGATACGCAGTATTTT. This translates into CSATTGTDTQYF.

V usage is TRBV6-6 and J usage is TRBJ2-1; D is unresolved. Per germline, CDR1 MNHNY and CDR2 SVGAGI (reference sequence). The CDR3 sequence is 15 residues long. V lost 7 bases and J lost 1, with 14 bases in between. Here the CDR3 reads CASTPRGESYNEQFF. In DNA, the CDR3 is TGTGCCAGCACCCCACGAGGAGAATCCTACAATGAGCAGTTCTTC.

This sequence joins TRBV1 and TRBJ1-5; TRBD1 is the table's D call and was not checked against the DNA. TRBV1 is an annotated pseudogene. CDR3 length equals 17 residues. The CDR3 DNA sequence: TGCACCAGCAGCCAAGACCGACATCGTTGGGGCAATCAGCCCCAGCATTTT. Its translation: CTSSQDRHRWGNQPQHF.

V and J are TRBV10-3 and TRBJ2-3; a possible D gene is TRBD2 (5 bases). Deletions cut 6 bases from V and 2 bases from J, with 12 bases between. This CDR3 has 14 residues. Looked up from germline, CDR1 is ENHRY and CDR2 is SYGVKD. For the CDR3, the DNA is TGTGCCATCAGCGAGGACTTGATCACAGATACGCAGTATTTT. Encoded protein: CAISEDLITDTQYF.

This chain joins TRBV5-1 and TRBJ2-1; TRBD2 aligns across 9 bases. The CDR3 consists of 16 residues. CDR1 and CDR2 (germline): SGHRS, YFSETQ. J was trimmed by 4 bases and V by 3 bases; bases with no gene match: 8. In DNA form, the CDR3 reads TGCGCCAGCAGCTCCTCACTCCTAGCGGGGTACAATGAGCAGTTCTTC. Translated, it gives CASSSSLLAGYNEQFF.

The chain links TRBV7-9 to TRBJ1-6; 10 nucleotides match TRBD1. J was trimmed by 7 bases and V by 6 bases; bases with no gene match: 3. The CDR3 is 14 amino acids. In germline, CDR1 is SEHNR, CDR2 FQNEAQ (reference sequence). For the CDR3, the DNA is TGTGCCAGCAGGTCGGACAGGGGGAATTCACCCCTCCACTTT. As protein: CASRSDRGNSPLHF.

This chain connects TRBV30 to TRBJ2-5; the match to TRBD1 covers 7 bases. The last part of the DNA fits TRBJ2-7 better; the J call may be wrong. The CDR3 is made up of 12 amino acids. Germline-derived CDR1 and CDR2 are GTSNPN and SVGIG (reference sequence). CDR3 sequence (DNA): TGTGCCTGGACAGGGGGTCTACACGAGCAGTACTTC. Translated: CAWTGGLHEQYF.

This chain links TRBV19 with TRBJ1-5; the D gene is possibly TRBD1 (6 bases). Deletions cut 5 bases from V and 3 bases from J, with 11 bases between. The germline gives CDR1 LNHDA, CDR2 SQIVND (reference sequence). The length of the CDR3 is 14 residues. Here the CDR3 reads CASSPDRINQPQHF. CDR3 DNA sequence: TGTGCCAGTAGTCCGGACAGAATCAATCAGCCCCAGCATTTT.

The chain joins TRBV30 to TRBJ1-5, with 7 bases that match TRBD1. V shed 5 bases and J 3 bases; nucleotides not matched to a gene: 4. Germline loops: CDR1 GTSNPN, CDR2 SVGIG (reference sequence). The CDR3 runs to 13 residues. The CDR3 region has the DNA TGTGCCTGGGGGGACAGCCACAATCAGCCCCAGCATTTT. This sequence encodes CAWGDSHNQPQHF.

The chain employs TRBV11-3 and TRBJ1-1, with no clear D. In germline, CDR1 is SGHNT, CDR2 YENEEA. The CDR3 totals 13 residues. Trimming stripped 1 base from V and 0 bases from J, with 3 bases between. CDR3 in DNA: TGTGCCAGCAGCTTAGGTATGAACACTGAAGCTTTCTTT. Residues: CASSLGMNTEAFF. The full variable domain, in which reference TRBV11-3 and TRBJ1-1 provide the parts outside the CDR3, is EAGVVQSPRYKIIEKKQPVAFWCNPISGHNTLYWYLQNLGQGPELLIRYENEEAVDDSQLPKDRFSAERLKGVDSTLKIQPAELGDSAVYLCASSLGMNTEAFFGQGTRLTVV.

The sample holds a few counts of this clone. The chain combines TRBV7-3 with TRBJ2-3, with 11 bases identical to TRBD2. Unmatched junction bases numbered 10, after V lost 2 bases and J lost 6 bases. Germline V lookup: CDR1 SGHTA, CDR2 FQGTGA. The CDR3 loop spans 17 amino acids. DNA of the CDR3: TGTGCCAGCAGCTTATACCCACTAGCGGGAGTTGGGGATACGCAGTATTTT. Its translation is CASSLYPLAGVGDTQYF.

The chain has TRBV30 and TRBJ1-4; a possible D gene is TRBD1 (5 bases). V shed 5 bases and J shed 4 bases, with 11 bases lying between them. From germline, CDR1 is GTSNPN and CDR2 SVGIG (reference sequence). The CDR3 length is 13 residues. The CDR3 DNA follows: TGTGCCTGGGGGGGGGTTTTTAATGAAAAACTGTTTTTT. This translates into CAWGGVFNEKLFF.

The chain is built from TRBV4-1 and TRBJ2-7; 8 bases align to TRBD2. The CDR3 is 15 residues long. The V and J ends lost 3 bases and 3 bases, in that order; junction bases with no gene match: 7. CDR1 is MGHRA, CDR2 YSYEKL, per germline. CDR3 DNA: TGCGCCAGCAGCCAGACGGAAAGCGGGAGCTACGAGCAGTACTTC. Its translation: CASSQTESGSYEQYF.

This clone has more than one count but fewer than ten. The rearrangement uses TRBV5-6 and TRBJ1-1, with TRBD1 matching 9 bases. The CDR3 sequence is 15 residues long. The trim removed 3 bases at V and 1 base at J, leaving 4 bases unmatched. CDR1 and CDR2 (germline): SGHDT, YYEEEE. In DNA, the CDR3 is TGTGCCAGCAGCTCCGACAGGGGGGGGAACACTGAAGCTTTCTTT. Amino acids: CASSSDRGGNTEAFF.

The rearrangement links TRBV30 to TRBJ1-2, with 7 nucleotides matching TRBD1. The germline V gene encodes CDR1 GTSNPN and CDR2 SVGIG (reference sequence). The CDR3 loop spans 14 amino acids. The junction had 8 bases not matched to a gene; V was cut back by 6 bases and J by 1 base. The CDR3 region is CACPGQPINYGYTF. For the CDR3, the DNA is TGTGCCTGCCCGGGACAGCCGATTAACTATGGCTACACCTTC.

The chain carries TRBV18 and TRBJ2-5; D perhaps matches TRBD1 (7 bases). CDR1 KGHSH and CDR2 LQKENI come from the germline V gene. Trimming left V 3 bases short and J 2 bases short, with 13 bases between. The CDR3 covers 15 residues. CDR3 DNA: TGTGCCAGCTCACCGGGGCAGGGGGGTCAAGAGACCCAGTACTTC. Amino acids: CASSPGQGGQETQYF.

This clone was seen only a few times. The V call is TRBV5-6, the J call TRBJ2-7; weak D call: TRBD1 (6 bases). The CDR3 length is 15 residues. The germline gives CDR1 SGHDT, CDR2 YYEEEE. The V end lost 2 bases, the J end lost 2 bases, and 14 bases lay between the germline ends. The CDR3 spells CASSFTGSAAYEQYF. The CDR3 bases are TGTGCCAGCAGCTTTACAGGGAGTGCAGCCTACGAGCAGTACTTC.

V usage is TRBV30 and J usage is TRBJ1-1, with D possibly matching TRBD1 (6 bases). This CDR3 region has 12 residues. V was cut by 5 bases and J by 0 bases, with 7 bases left in between. CDR1 is GTSNPN, CDR2 SVGIG, per germline (reference sequence). The CDR3 DNA is TGTGCCTGGGGGACAATGAACACTGAAGCTTTCTTT. Protein sequence: CAWGTMNTEAFF.

This sequence joins TRBV5-4 and TRBJ2-7; 7 bases map to TRBD1. With V trimmed by 1 base and J by 3 bases, 4 bases remained unmatched. The CDR3 sequence is 14 residues long. Germline-derived CDR1 and CDR2 are SGHNT and YYREEE (reference sequence). Written as DNA, the CDR3 is TGTGCCAGCAGCTTGAGGGACAGACACTACGAGCAGTACTTC. Translating gives CASSLRDRHYEQYF.

This clone was counted a single time. V and J are TRBV27 and TRBJ2-3; a possible D gene is TRBD1 (6 bases). V was shortened by 4 bases and J by 0 bases, with 11 bases between the two germline ends. This CDR3 has 15 residues. Per the germline V gene, CDR1 is MNHEY and CDR2 is SMNVEV (reference sequence). The CDR3 DNA is TGTGCCAGCAGTTCCCCCAGGGGAAGCACAGATACGCAGTATTTT. The encoded protein is CASSSPRGSTDTQYF.

The chain joins TRBV6-5 to TRBJ1-2; a possible D gene is TRBD1 (6 bases). CDR1 is MNHEY, CDR2 SVGAGI, per germline. Trimming removed 7 bases at V and 4 bases at J, with 13 bases between. The CDR3 covers 13 residues. The CDR3 DNA reads TGTGCCAGCACAGGGGTTCGGGGCTATGGCTACACCTTC. The encoded protein is CASTGVRGYGYTF.

V usage is TRBV7-8 and J usage is TRBJ2-3; TRBD2 aligns across 12 bases. V lost 1 base to trimming and J lost 3 bases; unmatched junction nucleotides: 2. This CDR3 region has 16 residues. The germline V gene has CDR1 SGHVS and CDR2 FQNEAQ. The CDR3 nucleotides read TGTGCCAGCAGCTTAGGGACTAGCGGGATGACAGATACGCAGTATTTT. Translating it yields CASSLGTSGMTDTQYF.

About this clone itself: This likely stems from a read error, as it lies one base from a far larger clone. The chain recombines TRBV6-5 with TRBJ2-7; D is unclear. Germline values: CDR1 MNHEY, CDR2 SVGAGI. The CDR3 has 13 amino acids. Trimming shortened V by 6 bases and J by 2 bases, and 11 bases separated the two germline ends. In DNA form, the CDR3 reads TGTGCCAGCAGCACCCTAAGTACCTACGAGCAGTACTTC. Its translation is CASSTLSTYEQYF.

The gene calls are TRBV30 and TRBJ2-7; maybe TRBD2 (10 bases). CDR1 is GTSNPN and CDR2 is SVGIG in the germline V gene (reference sequence). V dropped 8 bases and J dropped 4 bases, with 21 bases sitting between them. This CDR3 spans 14 amino acids. The CDR3 region is CAGTGRAGGYEQYF. CDR3 sequence (DNA): TGTGCCGGGACAGGGCGAGCGGGAGGGTACGAGCAGTACTTC.